This paragraph reports one TCR beta chain. The entry originates in a study of control samples from healthy donors and cancer patients. Only in-frame clones appear in the TCRdb table, and some are missing; sequencing was by immunoSEQ multiplex PCR. This table holds thousands of clones, roughly nine tenths found once. V lost 0 bases, J lost 6 bases, and 14 bases lay in between. Germline V CDR1 and CDR2: GTSNPN, SVGIG (reference sequence). CDR3 length: 14 residues. The chain combines TRBV30 with TRBJ2-5, with D tentatively TRBD1 (5 bases). This clonotype was sampled from a man aged 55 to 69 with colorectal cancer. Sequencing input: PBMCs. CDR3 residues: CAWSVPKRGKTQYF. For the CDR3, the DNA is TGTGCCTGGAGTGTACCGAAAAGGGGAAAGACCCAGTACTTC.